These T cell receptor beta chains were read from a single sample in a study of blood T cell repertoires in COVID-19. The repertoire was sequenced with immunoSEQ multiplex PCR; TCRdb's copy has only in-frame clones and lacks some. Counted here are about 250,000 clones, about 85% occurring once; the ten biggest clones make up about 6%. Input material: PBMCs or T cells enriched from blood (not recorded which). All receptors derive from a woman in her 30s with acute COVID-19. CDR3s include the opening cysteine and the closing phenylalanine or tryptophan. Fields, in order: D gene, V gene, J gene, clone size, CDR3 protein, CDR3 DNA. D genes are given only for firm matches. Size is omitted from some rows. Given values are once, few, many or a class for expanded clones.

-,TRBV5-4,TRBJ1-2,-,CASSLPGSYGYTF,TGTGCCAGCAGCTTGCCAGGCTCTTATGGCTACACCTTC
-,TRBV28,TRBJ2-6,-,CASSWASGANVLTF,TGTGCCAGCAGTTGGGCATCTGGGGCCAACGTCCTGACTTTC
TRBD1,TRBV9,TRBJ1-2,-,CASSPTGAIHGYTF,TGTGCCAGCAGCCCTACAGGGGCAATACATGGCTACACCTTC
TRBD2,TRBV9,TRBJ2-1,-,CASSVTGTSAHNEQFF,TGTGCCAGCAGCGTAACCGGGACTAGCGCCCACAATGAGCAGTTCTTC
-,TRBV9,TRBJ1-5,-,CASSPGRAGPNQPQHF,TGTGCCAGCAGCCCAGGGAGGGCCGGACCCAATCAGCCCCAGCATTTT
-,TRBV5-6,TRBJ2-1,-,CASSFSHREQFF,TGTGCCAGCAGCTTTAGTCACCGTGAGCAGTTCTTC
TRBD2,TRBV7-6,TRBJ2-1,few,CASASLASGQTPGNEQFF,TGTGCCAGCGCCTCATTGGCTAGCGGTCAAACGCCCGGCAATGAGCAGTTCTTC
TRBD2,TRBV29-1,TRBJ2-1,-,CSVSRLAGGQSYNEQFF,TGCAGCGTCAGTCGACTAGCGGGAGGGCAGTCCTACAATGAGCAGTTCTTC
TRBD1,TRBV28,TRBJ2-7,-,CASSPRTGGVYEQYF,TGTGCCAGCAGCCCACGGACAGGGGGTGTCTACGAGCAGTACTTC
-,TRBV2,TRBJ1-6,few,CASSIEDRQASYNSPLHF,TGTGCCAGCAGTATAGAAGACAGACAGGCCTCCTATAATTCACCCCTCCACTTT
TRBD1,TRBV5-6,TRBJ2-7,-,CASSPGQNSYEQYF,TGTGCCAGCAGCCCGGGACAGAATTCCTACGAGCAGTACTTC
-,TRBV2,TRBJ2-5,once,CASKGVGPLQETQYF,TGTGCCAGCAAGGGGGTGGGGCCCCTTCAAGAGACCCAGTACTTC
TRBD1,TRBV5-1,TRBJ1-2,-,CASSTDDRVYYGYTF,TGCGCCAGCAGCACCGATGACAGGGTGTACTATGGCTACACCTTC
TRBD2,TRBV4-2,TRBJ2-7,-,CASSHPGTSGGYEQYF,TGTGCCAGCAGCCATCCTGGGACTAGCGGGGGATACGAGCAGTACTTC
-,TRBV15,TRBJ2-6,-,CATSRTRDSLPGANVLTF,TGTGCCACCAGCAGAACTCGGGACTCACTTCCCGGGGCCAACGTCCTGACTTTC
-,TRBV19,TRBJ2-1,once,CASSIPPPTGLSSYNEQFF,TGTGCCAGTAGTATACCGCCCCCAACAGGGCTTAGCTCCTACAATGAGCAGTTCTTC
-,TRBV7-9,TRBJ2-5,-,CASSPPRSEEETQYF,TGTGCCAGCAGCCCTCCCCGGTCCGAGGAAGAGACCCAGTACTTC
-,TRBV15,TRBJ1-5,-,CATCSLTGGQPQHF,TGTGCCACCTGTTCTCTCACTGGAGGTCAGCCCCAGCATTTT
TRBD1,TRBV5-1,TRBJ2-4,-,CASSLGGTAENIQYF,TGCGCCAGCAGCTTGGGTGGGACAGCCGAAAACATTCAGTACTTC
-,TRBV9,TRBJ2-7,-,CASSVDFSYPPPYEQYF,TGTGCCAGCAGCGTAGATTTCAGTTACCCCCCCCCTTACGAGCAGTACTTC
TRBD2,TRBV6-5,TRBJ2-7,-,CASSKTSGRYGEQYF,TGTGCCAGCAGTAAAACTAGCGGGAGGTATGGCGAGCAGTACTTC
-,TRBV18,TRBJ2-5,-,CASSPRIDLIQETQYF,TGTGCCAGCTCACCACGTATAGACTTGATACAAGAGACCCAGTACTTC
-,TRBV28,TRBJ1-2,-,CASRLPGSSGYTF,TGTGCCAGCAGGCTCCCAGGGTCCAGTGGCTACACCTTC
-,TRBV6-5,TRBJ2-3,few,CASSFSGDTQYF,TGTGCCAGCAGTTTTTCAGGGGATACGCAGTATTTT
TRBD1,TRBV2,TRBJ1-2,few,CASSGTGANYGYTF,TGTGCCAGCAGTGGGACAGGAGCTAACTATGGCTACACCTTC
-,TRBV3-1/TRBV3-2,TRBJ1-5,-,CASSQPGGQPQHF,TGTGCCAGCAGCCAACCGGGGGGTCAGCCCCAGCATTTT
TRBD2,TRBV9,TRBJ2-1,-,CASSVGRAGEQFF,TGTGCCAGCAGCGTGGGGAGGGCGGGGGAGCAGTTCTTC
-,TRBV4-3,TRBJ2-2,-,CASSQDASSEVAGELFF,TGCGCCAGCAGCCAAGATGCCAGCAGCGAGGTGGCCGGGGAGCTGTTTTTT
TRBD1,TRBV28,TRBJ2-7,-,CASSSLTTGGYEQYF,TGTGCCAGCAGTTCACTAACGACAGGGGGCTACGAGCAGTACTTC
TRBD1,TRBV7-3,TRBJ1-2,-,CASSLLGSGQGLGYTF,TGTGCCAGCAGCTTGTTAGGGTCGGGACAGGGTCTGGGCTACACCTTC
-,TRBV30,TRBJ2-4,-,CAWTTPSGGPGNIQYF,TGTGCCTGGACCACGCCGTCCGGGGGGCCTGGAAACATTCAGTACTTC
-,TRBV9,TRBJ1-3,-,CASSPSGFPGNTIYF,TGTGCCAGCAGCCCTTCAGGATTTCCTGGAAACACCATATATTTT